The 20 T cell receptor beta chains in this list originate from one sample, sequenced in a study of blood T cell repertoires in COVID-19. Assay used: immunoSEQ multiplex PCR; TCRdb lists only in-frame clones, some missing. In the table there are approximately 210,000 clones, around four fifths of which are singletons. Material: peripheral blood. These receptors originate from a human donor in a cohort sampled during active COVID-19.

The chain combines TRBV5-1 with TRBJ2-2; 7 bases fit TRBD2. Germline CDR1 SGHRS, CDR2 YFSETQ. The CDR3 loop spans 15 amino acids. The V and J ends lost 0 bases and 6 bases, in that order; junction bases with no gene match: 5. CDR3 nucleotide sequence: TGCGCCAGCAGCTTGGCCAGGACTAGGTCCGGGGAGCTGTTTTTT. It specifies CASSLARTRSGELFF.

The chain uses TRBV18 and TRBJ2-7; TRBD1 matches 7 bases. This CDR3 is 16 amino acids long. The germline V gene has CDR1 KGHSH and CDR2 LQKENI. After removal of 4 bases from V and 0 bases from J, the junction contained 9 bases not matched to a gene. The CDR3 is CASSQSGTVTSYEQYV. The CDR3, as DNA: TGTGCCAGCTCACAGTCCGGGACAGTTACCTCCTACGAGCAGTACGTC.

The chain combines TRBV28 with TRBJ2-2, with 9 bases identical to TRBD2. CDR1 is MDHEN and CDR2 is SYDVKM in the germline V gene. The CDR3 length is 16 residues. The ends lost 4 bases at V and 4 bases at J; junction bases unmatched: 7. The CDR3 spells CASSSSAGGITGELFF. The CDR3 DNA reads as TGTGCCAGCAGTTCGTCAGCGGGAGGTATCACCGGGGAGCTGTTTTTT.

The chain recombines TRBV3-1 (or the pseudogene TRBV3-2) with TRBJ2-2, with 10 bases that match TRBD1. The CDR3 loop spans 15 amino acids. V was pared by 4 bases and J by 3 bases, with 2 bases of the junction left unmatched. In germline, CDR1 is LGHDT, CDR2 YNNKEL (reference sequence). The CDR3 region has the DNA TGTGCCAGCAGCCCGGGACAGGGGTACACCGGGGAGCTGTTTTTT. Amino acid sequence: CASSPGQGYTGELFF.

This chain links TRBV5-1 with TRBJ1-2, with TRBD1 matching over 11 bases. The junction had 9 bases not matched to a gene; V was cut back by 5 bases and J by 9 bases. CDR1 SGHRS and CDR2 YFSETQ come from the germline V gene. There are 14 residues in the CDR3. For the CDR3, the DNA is TGCGCCAGCAGTCAGGGACAGGGGGTTCCGAGCTACACCTTC. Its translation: CASSQGQGVPSYTF.

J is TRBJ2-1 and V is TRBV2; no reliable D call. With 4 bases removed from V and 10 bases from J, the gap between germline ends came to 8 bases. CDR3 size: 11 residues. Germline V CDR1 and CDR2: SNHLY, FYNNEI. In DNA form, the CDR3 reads TGTGCCAGCAGTGGTCTGCGGGAGCAGTTCTTC. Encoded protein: CASSGLREQFF.

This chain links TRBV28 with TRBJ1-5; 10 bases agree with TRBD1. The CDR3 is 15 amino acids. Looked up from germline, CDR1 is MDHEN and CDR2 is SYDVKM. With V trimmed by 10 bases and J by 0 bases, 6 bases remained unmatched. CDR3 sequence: CATGRDRGSNQPQHF. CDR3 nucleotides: TGTGCCACAGGGAGGGACAGGGGTAGCAATCAGCCCCAGCATTTT.

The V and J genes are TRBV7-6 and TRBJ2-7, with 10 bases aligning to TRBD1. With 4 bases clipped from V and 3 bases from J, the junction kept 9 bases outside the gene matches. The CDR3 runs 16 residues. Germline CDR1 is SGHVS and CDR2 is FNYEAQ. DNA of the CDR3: TGTGCCAGCAGCTCAGGACAGGGGGGAAGAGGCTACGAGCAGTACTTC. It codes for CASSSGQGGRGYEQYF.

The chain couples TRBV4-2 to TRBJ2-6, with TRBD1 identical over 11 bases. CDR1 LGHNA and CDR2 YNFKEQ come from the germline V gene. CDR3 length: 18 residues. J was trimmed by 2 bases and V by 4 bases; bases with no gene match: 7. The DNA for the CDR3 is TGTGCCAGCAGCCCTGGGACAGGGGGGCCCACTGGGGCCAACGTCCTGACTTTC. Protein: CASSPGTGGPTGANVLTF.

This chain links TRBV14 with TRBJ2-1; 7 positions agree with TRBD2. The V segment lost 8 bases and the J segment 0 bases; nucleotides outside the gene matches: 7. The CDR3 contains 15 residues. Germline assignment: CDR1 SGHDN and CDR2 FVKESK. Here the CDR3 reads CASGAGTLSYNEQFF. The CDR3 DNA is TGTGCCAGCGGAGCGGGAACACTCTCCTACAATGAGCAGTTCTTC.

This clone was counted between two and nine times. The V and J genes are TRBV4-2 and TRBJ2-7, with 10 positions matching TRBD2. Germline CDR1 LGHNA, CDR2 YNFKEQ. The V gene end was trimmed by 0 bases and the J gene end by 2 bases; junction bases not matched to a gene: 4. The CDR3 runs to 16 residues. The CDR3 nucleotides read TGTGCCAGCAGCCAAGATCCTAGCGGGGGTGCCTACGAGCAGTACTTC. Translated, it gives CASSQDPSGGAYEQYF.

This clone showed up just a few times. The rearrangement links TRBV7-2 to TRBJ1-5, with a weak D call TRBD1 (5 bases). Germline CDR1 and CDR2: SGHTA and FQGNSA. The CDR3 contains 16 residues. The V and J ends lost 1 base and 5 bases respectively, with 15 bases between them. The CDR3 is CASSLGSQGVHQPQHF. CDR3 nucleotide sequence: TGTGCCAGCAGCTTAGGATCCCAAGGGGTTCATCAGCCCCAGCATTTT.

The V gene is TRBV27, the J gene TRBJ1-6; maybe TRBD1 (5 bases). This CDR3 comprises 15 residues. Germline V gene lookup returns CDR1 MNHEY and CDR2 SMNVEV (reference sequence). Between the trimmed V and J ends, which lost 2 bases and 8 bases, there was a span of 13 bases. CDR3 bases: TGTGCCAGCAGTTTAACGGGGGGAGTGGATTCACCCCTCCACTTT. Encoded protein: CASSLTGGVDSPLHF.

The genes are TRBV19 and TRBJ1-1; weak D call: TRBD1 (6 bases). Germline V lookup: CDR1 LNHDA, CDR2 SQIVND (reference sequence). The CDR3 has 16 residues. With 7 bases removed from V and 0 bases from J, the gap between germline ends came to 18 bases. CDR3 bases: TGTGCCAGTATCCTAGGTCCAGGGGCGGTGAACACTGAAGCTTTCTTT. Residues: CASILGPGAVNTEAFF. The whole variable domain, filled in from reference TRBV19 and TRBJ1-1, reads DGGITQSPKYLFRKEGQNVTLSCEQNLNHDAMYWYRQDPGQGLRLIYYSQIVNDFQKGDIAEGYSVSREKKESFPLTVTSAQKNPTAFYLCASILGPGAVNTEAFFGQGTRLTVV.

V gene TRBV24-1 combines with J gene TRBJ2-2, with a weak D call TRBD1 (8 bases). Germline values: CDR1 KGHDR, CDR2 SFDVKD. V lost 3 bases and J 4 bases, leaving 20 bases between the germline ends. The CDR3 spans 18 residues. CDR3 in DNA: TGTGCCACCAGTGATCCGGCCGGACAGGGAGGGTTCACCGGGGAGCTGTTTTTT. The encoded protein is CATSDPAGQGGFTGELFF.

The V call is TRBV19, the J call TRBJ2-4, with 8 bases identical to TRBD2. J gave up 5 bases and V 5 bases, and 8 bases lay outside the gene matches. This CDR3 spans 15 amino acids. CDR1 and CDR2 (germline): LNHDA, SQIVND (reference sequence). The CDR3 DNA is TGTGCCAGTAGTTCTCGCGGGGGGATCGAAAACATTCAGTACTTC. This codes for CASSSRGGIENIQYF.

The CDR3 loop reads CASLKVGRTGETQYF. Here the CDR3 DNA reads TGTGCCAGCCTAAAGGTCGGCAGGACTGGGGAGACCCAGTACTTC. The chain uses TRBV6-5 and TRBJ2-5; maybe TRBD2 (5 bases). CDR3 length equals 15 residues. The V gene's germline CDR1 is MNHEY and CDR2 SVGAGI. V was pared by 8 bases and J by 5 bases, with 21 bases between.

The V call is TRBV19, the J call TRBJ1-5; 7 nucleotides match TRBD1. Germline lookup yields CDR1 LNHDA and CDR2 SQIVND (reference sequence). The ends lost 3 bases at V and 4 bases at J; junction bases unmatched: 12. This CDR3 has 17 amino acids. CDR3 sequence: CASSIRDSDLGNQPQHF. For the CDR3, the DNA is TGTGCCAGTAGTATCAGGGACAGCGATTTAGGAAATCAGCCCCAGCATTTT.

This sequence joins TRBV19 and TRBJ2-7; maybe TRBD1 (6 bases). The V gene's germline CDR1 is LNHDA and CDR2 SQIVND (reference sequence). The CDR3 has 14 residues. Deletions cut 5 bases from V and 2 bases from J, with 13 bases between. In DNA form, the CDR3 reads TGTGCCAGTAGTTTACAGGGCGCTCCCTACGAGCAGTACTTC. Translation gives CASSLQGAPYEQYF.

CDR3 loop: CASRREGGGANSPLHF. In DNA form, the CDR3 reads TGTGCCAGCAGAAGGGAGGGCGGGGGGGCAAATTCACCCCTCCACTTT. V gene TRBV27 combines with J gene TRBJ1-6, with D tentatively TRBD1 (6 bases). Germline lookup yields CDR1 MNHEY and CDR2 SMNVEV (reference sequence). Trimming stripped 6 bases from V and 7 bases from J, with 19 bases between. This CDR3 has 16 amino acids.